Listed here are 12 T cell receptor beta chains from one sample, sequenced in a study of T-cell memory formation after mild COVID-19. TCRdb re-analysed the 5' RACE reads in MiXCR, keeping a single row per CDR3 protein. The profile shows roughly 600,000 distinct CDR3 sequences, roughly 18% of them singletons. Sequencing was performed on PBMCs or a T cell subset sorted from them (not recorded which). These TCRs come from an adult woman who had mild COVID-19 (a few samples of this study predate the infection). Cell type and time point are not known.

V usage is TRBV30 and J usage is TRBJ2-7; TRBD2 matches at 10 bases. The CDR3 runs to 17 residues. The J segment lost 0 bases and the V segment lost 2 bases, leaving 10 bases of the junction unmatched. Germline V gives CDR1 GTSNPN, CDR2 SVGIG (reference sequence). The CDR3 protein is CAWSPGWRTSGSYEQYF. Written as DNA, the CDR3 is TGTGCCTGGAGTCCGGGATGGAGGACTAGCGGCTCCTACGAGCAGTACTTC.

This clonotype was detected only a few times. The chain combines TRBV9 with TRBJ2-2; perhaps TRBD1 as D (5 bases). The germline V gene encodes CDR1 SGDLS and CDR2 YYNGEE. The CDR3 is 14 residues long. With 2 bases removed from V and 3 bases from J, the gap between germline ends came to 8 bases. The CDR3 nucleotides read TGTGCCAGCAGCGTCAGGGCTCACACCGGGGAGCTGTTTTTT. Translating it yields CASSVRAHTGELFF.

The chain combines TRBV4-1 with TRBJ2-3; 9 bases agree with TRBD2. V was clipped by 0 bases and J by 6 bases; unmatched bases: 7. The CDR3 sequence is 16 residues long. Germline CDR1 is MGHRA and CDR2 is YSYEKL. CDR3 in DNA: TGCGCCAGCAGCCAAGAACCAGCGGGGGGCAGGGATACGCAGTATTTT. This gives the protein CASSQEPAGGRDTQYF.

There are a few counts of this clonotype. This chain links TRBV3-1 with TRBJ2-7; 9 bases align to TRBD1. The CDR3 totals 15 residues. Per germline, CDR1 LGHDT and CDR2 YNNKEL (reference sequence). The V segment lost 3 bases and the J segment 5 bases; nucleotides outside the gene matches: 8. The CDR3 DNA is TGTGCCAGCAGCCACGGGACAGGGCTTACGGACGAGCAGTACTTC. Protein sequence: CASSHGTGLTDEQYF.

The chain links TRBV29-1 to TRBJ2-5, with TRBD2 as a possible D gene (6 bases). CDR1 and CDR2 from the germline V gene are SQVTM and ANQGSEA. Trimming left V 5 bases short and J 5 bases short, with 15 bases between. This CDR3 has 13 amino acids. In DNA form, the CDR3 reads TGCAGCGTTCGGAGGGGTTTGGAGGAGACCCAGTACTTC. It specifies CSVRRGLEETQYF.

CDR3 residues: CASSYGTALEAFF. For the CDR3, the DNA is TGTGCCAGCAGCTACGGGACAGCCCTAGAAGCTTTCTTT. The V call is TRBV11-3, the J call TRBJ1-1; 7 bases align to TRBD1. The CDR3 contains 13 residues. In germline, CDR1 is SGHNT, CDR2 YENEEA. V was clipped by 4 bases and J by 8 bases; unmatched bases: 7.

This clonotype was observed a few times. The V call is TRBV29-1, the J call TRBJ2-7, with 9 bases aligning to TRBD1. The CDR3 consists of 15 residues. With 3 bases clipped from V and 0 bases from J, the junction kept 6 bases outside the gene matches. CDR1 SQVTM and CDR2 ANQGSEA come from the germline V gene. CDR3 protein: CSVDPGTGSSYEQYF. The DNA for the CDR3 is TGCAGCGTTGATCCCGGGACAGGGAGCTCCTACGAGCAGTACTTC.

This clonotype has at least ten counts. This chain links TRBV12-3 or TRBV12-4 with TRBJ2-5, with D unresolved. The V end lost 6 bases, the J end lost 5 bases, and 10 bases lay between the germline ends. The CDR3 spans 12 residues. This chain's CDR3 is CASSLYGETQYF. The CDR3 bases are TGTGCCAGCAGCCTATATGGGGAGACCCAGTACTTC.

Ten or more counts support this clonotype. CDR3 protein: CSASNPYQGVGNSPLHF. In DNA, the CDR3 is TGCAGTGCTAGCAACCCCTACCAGGGAGTGGGGAATTCACCCCTCCACTTT. The chain recombines TRBV20-1 with TRBJ1-6; tentative D call: TRBD1 (5 bases). V was shortened by 3 bases and J by 7 bases, with 22 bases between the two germline ends. Germline CDR1 is DFQATT and CDR2 is SNEGSKA (reference sequence). CDR3 length equals 17 residues.

As DNA, the CDR3 is TGTGCCAGCAGTTTCGGGGGAATAGGGACTGAAGCTTTCTTT. Translating gives CASSFGGIGTEAFF. The V and J genes are TRBV12-3 or TRBV12-4 and TRBJ1-1; maybe TRBD1 (5 bases). V was clipped by 3 bases and J by 5 bases, with 13 bases between them. The CDR3 covers 14 residues.

This clonotype was counted at least ten times. V and J are TRBV4-3 and TRBJ2-7; TRBD2 agrees at 7 bases. Germline V gene sequence: CDR1 LGHNA, CDR2 YSLEER. This CDR3 comprises 15 residues. V shed 4 bases and J 1 base; nucleotides not matched to a gene: 7. CDR3 amino acids: CASSRNTGGSYEQYF. The CDR3 region has the DNA TGCGCCAGCAGCCGGAATACGGGGGGATCCTACGAGCAGTACTTC.

The chain has TRBV20-1 and TRBJ2-2; no clear D. Trimming took 0 bases from V and 7 from J, leaving 9 bases between them. Germline V gives CDR1 DFQATT, CDR2 SNEGSKA (reference sequence). This CDR3 contains 13 residues. The CDR3: CSARDPPHGELFF. CDR3 sequence (DNA): TGCAGTGCTAGAGACCCCCCCCACGGGGAGCTGTTTTTT.